Below are 21 T cell receptor beta chains sequenced from a single sample in a study of T-cell reconstitution after alpha-beta-depleted transplantation in children. It was with unique molecular identifiers that the TCRbeta library was prepared. TCRdb passed the PCR reads through MiXCR, listing each CDR3 protein once. The sample contains over 100,000 distinct CDR3 sequences, roughly 7.2% of which appear only once. The input for sequencing was PBMCs, taken before TCRalphabeta/CD19-depleted stem cell transplant. These receptors were collected from a boy younger than 10 with acute lymphoblastic leukemia, due to receive a stem cell transplant.

This clonotype was picked up many times. This chain joins TRBV5-1 and TRBJ2-7, with 12 bases matching TRBD2. Looked up from germline, CDR1 is SGHRS and CDR2 is YFSETQ. The CDR3 sequence is 15 residues long. Trimming at V came to 4 bases and at J to 4 bases, leaving 6 bases not matched to a gene. CDR3: CASSPGGTSGYEQYF. In DNA form, the CDR3 reads TGCGCCAGCAGCCCCGGCGGGACTAGCGGGTACGAGCAGTACTTC.

The chain recombines TRBV27 with TRBJ2-3, with no clear D. Germline-derived CDR1 and CDR2 are MNHEY and SMNVEV (reference sequence). The ends were cut back, 8 bases at V and 2 bases at J, with 5 bases in the middle. This CDR3 region has 11 residues. The CDR3 spells CASGNTDTQYF. In nucleotides, the CDR3 is TGTGCCAGCGGGAACACAGATACGCAGTATTTT.

This clonotype has a count of ten or more. The genes are TRBV2 and TRBJ2-3; D is ambiguous. The V gene's germline CDR1 is SNHLY and CDR2 FYNNEI. V was pared by 7 bases and J by 6 bases, with 17 bases between. The CDR3 has 14 residues. The CDR3 here is CASTTWATGDTQYF. The CDR3, as DNA: TGTGCCAGCACGACTTGGGCGACCGGGGATACGCAGTATTTT.

The chain employs TRBV28 and TRBJ2-3, with 10 bases aligning to TRBD1. This CDR3 is built from 16 residues. Losses at the gene ends were 3 bases for V and 4 bases for J; bases not matched to a gene: 7. Looked up from germline, CDR1 is MDHEN and CDR2 is SYDVKM. The DNA of the CDR3 is TGTGCCAGCAGTTTCGGGGACAGGGGCCTGCCAGATACGCAGTATTTT. It codes for CASSFGDRGLPDTQYF. The variable domain in full, completed from reference TRBV28 and TRBJ2-3, reads DVKVTQSSRYLVKRTGEKVFLECVQDMDHENMFWYRQDPGLGLRLIYFSYDVKMKEKGDIPEGYSVSREKKERFSLILESASTNQTSMYLCASSFGDRGLPDTQYFGPGTRLTVL.

This clonotype was seen ten or more times. The chain has TRBV7-2 and TRBJ1-2; the match to TRBD1 covers 7 bases. The V gene's germline CDR1 is SGHTA and CDR2 FQGNSA. V was clipped by 5 bases and J by 5 bases; unmatched bases: 5. CDR3 length equals 13 residues. Here the CDR3 reads CASSPDRAYGYTF. The DNA for the CDR3 is TGTGCCAGCAGCCCCGACAGGGCGTATGGCTACACCTTC.

The chain uses TRBV7-2 and TRBJ2-3, with TRBD2 matching over 14 bases. The CDR3 sequence is 16 residues long. The V and J ends lost 5 bases and 2 bases, in that order; junction bases with no gene match: 3. The V gene's germline CDR1 is SGHTA and CDR2 FQGNSA. The CDR3 coding sequence is TGTGCCAGCAGCGGGACTAGCGGGGGCCTCACAGATACGCAGTATTTT. It codes for CASSGTSGGLTDTQYF.

This clonotype was seen repeatedly, ten times or more. The chain recombines TRBV7-8 with TRBJ1-2, with 10 bases lining up with TRBD1. Germline V gene lookup returns CDR1 SGHVS and CDR2 FQNEAQ. J lost 7 bases, V lost 6 bases, and 8 bases had no gene match. This CDR3 region has 14 residues. The CDR3 spells CASSGTGDQRGYTF. The CDR3 DNA reads as TGTGCCAGCAGTGGGACAGGGGATCAACGTGGCTACACCTTC.

This clonotype was seen a handful of times. The V call is TRBV6-4, the J call TRBJ2-2; no clear D. The CDR3 loop spans 11 amino acids. Germline lookup yields CDR1 MRHNA and CDR2 SNTAGT. Trimming pared 9 bases from V and 2 bases from J, leaving 4 bases between. The CDR3 DNA reads as TGTGCCAGGGACAACACCGGGGAGCTGTTTTTT. Translation gives CARDNTGELFF.

This clonotype appeared many times. This chain links TRBV20-1 with TRBJ2-3, with 7 positions matching TRBD2. The junction had 10 bases not matched to a gene; V was cut back by 0 bases and J by 4 bases. Germline assignment: CDR1 DFQATT and CDR2 SNEGSKA (reference sequence). The CDR3 is made up of 16 amino acids. As DNA, the CDR3 is TGCAGTGCTAGAGACGGGACTACCGCCGGGGCAGATACGCAGTATTTT. It translates to CSARDGTTAGADTQYF.

The table lists this clonotype with many counts. The chain links TRBV5-1 to TRBJ1-5; D perhaps matches TRBD1 (5 bases). Germline V gives CDR1 SGHRS, CDR2 YFSETQ. V was shortened by 6 bases and J by 6 bases, with 19 bases between the two germline ends. The CDR3 spans 15 residues. The CDR3 DNA is TGCGCCAGCAACCAACCGGGACGGGGTTTTCAGCCCCAGCATTTT. Translating gives CASNQPGRGFQPQHF.

The V and J genes are TRBV4-3 and TRBJ2-7; 13 bases fit TRBD2. The ends lost 1 base at V and 3 bases at J; junction bases unmatched: 6. There are 17 residues in the CDR3. CDR1 is LGHNA, CDR2 YSLEER, per germline. CDR3 DNA: TGCGCCAGCAGCCAAGGACTAGCGGGGGGCAGAAACTACGAGCAGTACTTC. It specifies CASSQGLAGGRNYEQYF.

This clonotype appeared a few times. The V and J genes are TRBV19 and TRBJ2-1, with D perhaps TRBD1 (5 bases). The CDR3 covers 16 residues. The germline gives CDR1 LNHDA, CDR2 SQIVND (reference sequence). Deletions cut 3 bases from V and 7 bases from J, with 19 bases between. CDR3 sequence: CASSIWQGRLSNEQFF. The CDR3, as DNA: TGTGCCAGTAGTATCTGGCAGGGTCGGCTTTCTAATGAGCAGTTCTTC.

This clonotype has a count of ten or more. The chain has TRBV5-1 and TRBJ2-1; 10 bases line up with TRBD1. This CDR3 contains 14 residues. The germline CDR1 and CDR2 sequences are SGHRS and YFSETQ. Trimming at V came to 4 bases and at J to 8 bases, leaving 6 bases not matched to a gene. Here the CDR3 reads CASSRMTGGDEQFF. In DNA form, the CDR3 reads TGCGCCAGCAGCCGTATGACAGGGGGCGATGAGCAGTTCTTC.

This clonotype was counted ten times or more. The chain has TRBV29-1 and TRBJ2-2; maybe TRBD2 (7 bases). Germline V gene sequence: CDR1 SQVTM, CDR2 ANQGSEA. Trimming left V 7 bases short and J 7 bases short, with 16 bases between. This CDR3 is built from 13 residues. The chain's CDR3 is CSAYREGGGELFF. In nucleotides, the CDR3 is TGCAGCGCGTACAGGGAGGGTGGCGGGGAGCTGTTTTTT.

This rearrangement joins TRBV20-1 to TRBJ1-1; D not certain. Looked up from germline, CDR1 is DFQATT and CDR2 is SNEGSKA (reference sequence). With 7 bases removed from V and 3 bases from J, the gap between germline ends came to 15 bases. The CDR3 consists of 13 residues. The chain's CDR3 is CSGEIDIYTEAFF. In DNA, the CDR3 is TGCAGTGGGGAAATTGACATTTACACTGAAGCTTTCTTT.

The J gene is TRBJ1-4, the V gene TRBV5-1; D call uncertain. V shed 4 bases and J shed 8 bases, with 9 bases lying between them. Germline CDR1 reads SGHRS; CDR2 reads YFSETQ. The CDR3 is 12 amino acids. Here the CDR3 DNA reads TGCGCCAGCAGCCTCGGCAGGGAAAAACTGTTTTTT. This sequence encodes CASSLGREKLFF.

This clonotype has more than one count but fewer than ten. The chain recombines TRBV20-1 with TRBJ2-7; D is possibly TRBD1 (6 bases). The germline V and J ends were trimmed by 6 bases and 0 bases, with 30 bases remaining between them. This CDR3 has 19 residues. Germline CDR1 and CDR2: DFQATT and SNEGSKA (reference sequence). CDR3 nucleotide sequence: TGCAGTGCAATCCCCGAGACGGGACACCCACTGGGGACCTCCTACGAGCAGTACTTC. Translation gives CSAIPETGHPLGTSYEQYF.

This clonotype was seen at least ten times. The rearrangement uses TRBV5-1 and TRBJ2-7; D is undetermined. Trimming left V 3 bases short and J 5 bases short, with 12 bases between. The CDR3 contains 13 residues. CDR1 and CDR2 from the germline V gene are SGHRS and YFSETQ. CDR3 loop: CASSSPIIHEQYF. Here the CDR3 DNA reads TGCGCCAGCAGCTCCCCTATCATCCACGAGCAGTACTTC. The full variable domain, completed using reference TRBV5-1 and TRBJ2-7, is KAGVTQTPRYLIKTRGQQVTLSCSPISGHRSVSWYQQTPGQGLQFLFEYFSETQRNKGNFPGRFSGRQFSNSRSEMNVSTLELGDSALYLCASSSPIIHEQYFGPGTRLTVT.

The chain has TRBV11-3 and TRBJ2-3, with 10 nucleotides matching TRBD2. Germline V gives CDR1 SGHNT, CDR2 YENEEA. CDR3 length: 15 amino acids. V shed 3 bases, J shed 4 bases, and the junction held 4 bases outside the gene matches. The CDR3: CASSFGTSEADTQYF. The DNA for the CDR3 is TGTGCCAGCAGCTTCGGGACTAGCGAGGCAGATACGCAGTATTTT.

The chain carries TRBV18 and TRBJ2-1, with no clear D. This CDR3 contains 12 residues. Germline CDR1 is KGHSH and CDR2 is LQKENI. Trimming took off 3 bases at V and 6 bases at J, with 6 bases between the two ends. This CDR3 is CASSPLPNEQFF. CDR3 bases: TGTGCCAGCTCACCCCTTCCCAATGAGCAGTTCTTC.

The chain links TRBV5-1 to TRBJ1-4; D might be TRBD1 (6 bases). Trimming shortened V by 4 bases and J by 2 bases, and 15 bases separated the two germline ends. This CDR3 comprises 16 residues. The germline V gene has CDR1 SGHRS and CDR2 YFSETQ. In DNA, the CDR3 is TGCGCCAGCAGCGCCTTGGTGGGGGCGACTAATGAAAAACTGTTTTTT. It encodes CASSALVGATNEKLFF. Variable domain in full (rest from reference TRBV5-1 and TRBJ1-4): KAGVTQTPRYLIKTRGQQVTLSCSPISGHRSVSWYQQTPGQGLQFLFEYFSETQRNKGNFPGRFSGRQFSNSRSEMNVSTLELGDSALYLCASSALVGATNEKLFFGSGTQLSVL.